The 19 T cell receptor beta chains presented below share a single source sample, sequenced in a study of CD8+ T cells in alopecia areata. After isolation, RNA underwent reverse transcription to generate cDNA as the sequencing template. TCRdb's copy holds only in-frame clones and misses some; the assay was immunoSEQ multiplex PCR. The sample shows 150,000 to 200,000 clones, about 65% of them seen only once. This sample's treatment: oral pan-JAK inhibitor, 5-10 mg twice daily. Sequenced here: CD4+ T cells sorted from blood, sampled at approximately week 49, from a patient treated with tofacitinib. The receptors were gathered from a human donor with alopecia areata.

This clone was observed a few times. V gene TRBV15 combines with J gene TRBJ2-5; TRBD2 aligns across 10 bases. Germline CDR1 and CDR2: LNHNV and YYDKDF (reference sequence). This CDR3 has 16 amino acids. Trimming at V came to 0 bases and at J to 4 bases, leaving 5 bases not matched to a gene. CDR3 region: CATSRDWSSGGETQYF. CDR3 nucleotide sequence: TGTGCCACCAGCAGAGATTGGTCTAGCGGGGGAGAGACCCAGTACTTC.

Remarks on this clone: Other DNA sequences in the same sample also yield this CDR3. The V call is TRBV20-1, the J call TRBJ1-1; D possibly corresponds to TRBD1 (5 bases). Germline V gene data show CDR1 as DFQATT and CDR2 as SNEGSKA (reference sequence). The CDR3 extends over 11 amino acids. Trimming removed 6 bases from V and 1 base from J, with 6 bases in between. In DNA form, the CDR3 reads TGCAGTGCCCAGGGGAACACTGAAGCTTTCTTT. Protein sequence: CSAQGNTEAFF.

V usage is TRBV5-1 and J usage is TRBJ2-3; 10 bases are shared with TRBD1. Looked up from germline, CDR1 is SGHRS and CDR2 is YFSETQ. The CDR3 is made up of 18 amino acids. Losses at the gene ends were 2 bases for V and 2 bases for J; bases not matched to a gene: 11. The CDR3 region has the DNA TGCGCCAGCAGCTTAGGTGGGACAGGGGTCCTATTCACAGATACGCAGTATTTT. Protein sequence: CASSLGGTGVLFTDTQYF.

This clone was counted a few times. J is TRBJ2-5 and V is TRBV15; TRBD1 matches 7 bases. CDR1 is LNHNV, CDR2 YYDKDF, per germline (reference sequence). V shed 5 bases, J shed 5 bases, and the junction held 5 bases outside the gene matches. This CDR3 has 13 residues. Here the CDR3 reads CATSEGAGETQYF. In DNA form, the CDR3 reads TGTGCCACCAGCGAGGGGGCAGGGGAGACCCAGTACTTC.

The V and J genes are TRBV27 and TRBJ2-5, with D unclear. The CDR3 sequence is 11 residues long. Trimming left V 3 bases short and J 5 bases short, with 4 bases between. Looked up from germline, CDR1 is MNHEY and CDR2 is SMNVEV (reference sequence). The DNA of the CDR3 is TGTGCCAGCAGTTTCCGGGAGACCCAGTACTTC. This translates into CASSFRETQYF.

V gene TRBV6-1 combines with J gene TRBJ2-7; the match to TRBD2 covers 7 bases. The V segment lost 8 bases and the J segment 2 bases; nucleotides outside the gene matches: 9. CDR1 and CDR2 from the germline V gene are MNHNS and SASEGT. The CDR3 is 14 residues long. CDR3 amino acids: CASSGTMSTYEQYF. The CDR3 DNA is TGTGCCAGCTCGGGGACTATGTCTACCTACGAGCAGTACTTC.

The J gene is TRBJ2-3, the V gene TRBV5-1, with D possibly TRBD1 on 6 matching bases. This CDR3 spans 15 amino acids. The germline V and J ends were trimmed by 7 bases and 1 base, with 16 bases remaining between them. Germline V gives CDR1 SGHRS, CDR2 YFSETQ. As DNA, the CDR3 is TGCGCCAGCTTTCAGGGGTTCGGGCGCACAGATACGCAGTATTTT. Encoded protein: CASFQGFGRTDTQYF.

There are many counts of this clone. The genes are TRBV27 and TRBJ1-1; a weak D match, TRBD1 (5 bases). Germline CDR1 and CDR2: MNHEY and SMNVEV (reference sequence). The CDR3 consists of 14 residues. Trimming left V 6 bases short and J 1 base short, with 12 bases between. CDR3 sequence reads: CASRPLDRNTEAFF. The CDR3, as DNA: TGTGCCAGCAGGCCCCTTGACAGGAACACTGAAGCTTTCTTT.

This clone was observed a few times. The V call is TRBV7-2, the J call TRBJ2-5, with unresolved D. The CDR3 length is 13 residues. V lost 1 base to trimming and J lost 4 bases, with 7 bases between them. Germline lookup yields CDR1 SGHTA and CDR2 FQGNSA. The DNA for the CDR3 is TGTGCCAGCAGCTTAGACTGGGGAGAGACCCAGTACTTC. Amino acid sequence: CASSLDWGETQYF.

The chain carries TRBV29-1 and TRBJ1-1, with TRBD1 matching 7 bases. The V gene end was trimmed by 4 bases and the J gene end by 2 bases; junction bases not matched to a gene: 4. The CDR3 extends over 13 amino acids. The germline V gene encodes CDR1 SQVTM and CDR2 ANQGSEA. The CDR3 region is CSVGGQFNTEAFF. As DNA, the CDR3 is TGCAGCGTTGGGGGACAGTTTAACACTGAAGCTTTCTTT.

The chain links TRBV6-5 to TRBJ1-4; 7 bases are shared with TRBD1. This CDR3 spans 13 amino acids. Germline values: CDR1 MNHEY, CDR2 SVGAGI. With V trimmed by 6 bases and J by 4 bases, 2 bases remained unmatched. CDR3 loop: CASSGQVNEKLFF. Here the CDR3 DNA reads TGTGCCAGCAGCGGACAGGTTAATGAAAAACTGTTTTTT.

This chain connects TRBV29-1 to TRBJ2-1; 9 nucleotides align to TRBD2. This CDR3 is 14 amino acids long. V trimming: 4 bases; J trimming: 2 bases; junction bases outside the gene matches: 3. The germline V gene has CDR1 SQVTM and CDR2 ANQGSEA. In DNA form, the CDR3 reads TGCAGCGTTGTGGGCGGGGGGGCCTACAATGAGCAGTTCTTC. It is translated as CSVVGGGAYNEQFF.

V usage is TRBV5-6 and J usage is TRBJ1-6, with 8 positions matching TRBD1. CDR3 length: 16 residues. V dropped 1 base and J dropped 10; count of bases not matched to a gene: 10. The germline V gene encodes CDR1 SGHDT and CDR2 YYEEEE. The CDR3 coding sequence is TGTGCCAGCAGCTTGAACGGACAGGGTGGAAGGTCACCCCTCCACTTT. Protein: CASSLNGQGGRSPLHF.

In its sample, this clone ranks as medium-sized. The rearrangement links TRBV5-1 to TRBJ2-3; 7 positions match TRBD2. The CDR3 is 14 amino acids. Germline-derived CDR1 and CDR2 are SGHRS and YFSETQ. Unmatched junction bases numbered 9, after V lost 3 bases and J lost 8 bases. CDR3: CASSSDSGGGTQYF. Written as DNA, the CDR3 is TGCGCCAGCAGCTCCGATTCGGGGGGAGGTACGCAGTATTTT.

This chain joins TRBV30 and TRBJ2-7; TRBD1 agrees at 8 bases. The V segment lost 2 bases and the J segment 0 bases; nucleotides outside the gene matches: 6. The CDR3 has 15 amino acids. Per the germline V gene, CDR1 is GTSNPN and CDR2 is SVGIG (reference sequence). CDR3 loop: CAWSTGGTASYEQYF. In nucleotides, the CDR3 is TGTGCCTGGAGTACAGGGGGGACAGCCTCCTACGAGCAGTACTTC. Together with reference TRBV30 and TRBJ2-7, the CDR3 gives the full variable domain: SQTIHQWPATLVQPVGSPLSLECTVEGTSNPNLYWYRQAAGRGLQLLFYSVGIGQISSEVPQNLSASRPQDRQFILSSKKLLLSDSGFYLCAWSTGGTASYEQYFGPGTRLTVT.

This chain connects TRBV18 to TRBJ1-5, with 7 bases identical to TRBD1. The CDR3 covers 14 residues. Losses at the gene ends were 3 bases for V and 4 bases for J; bases not matched to a gene: 3. Germline assignment: CDR1 KGHSH and CDR2 LQKENI. The CDR3 here is CASSPGTVNQPQHF. The CDR3 nucleotides are TGTGCCAGCTCACCCGGGACAGTTAATCAGCCCCAGCATTTT. Using reference TRBV18 and TRBJ1-5 for the parts outside the CDR3, the full variable domain is NAGVMQNPRHLVRRRGQEARLRCSPMKGHSHVYWYRQLPEEGLKFMVYLQKENIIDESGMPKERFSAEFPKEGPSILRIQQVVRGDSAAYFCASSPGTVNQPQHFGDGTRLSIL.

V gene TRBV30 combines with J gene TRBJ1-6, with TRBD1 as a possible D gene (6 bases). Trimming pared 7 bases from V and 14 bases from J, leaving 15 bases between. There are 11 residues in the CDR3. Germline CDR1 and CDR2: GTSNPN and SVGIG (reference sequence). CDR3 sequence: CASTSRGTLHF. The DNA of the CDR3 is TGTGCCTCTACATCCAGGGGAACCCTCCACTTT. Full variable domain (rest looked up from reference TRBV30 and TRBJ1-6): SQTIHQWPATLVQPVGSPLSLECTVEGTSNPNLYWYRQAAGRGLQLLFYSVGIGQISSEVPQNLSASRPQDRQFILSSKKLLLSDSGFYLCASTSRGTLHFGNGTRLTVT.

The chain is built from TRBV2 and TRBJ2-5, with 7 bases aligning to TRBD2. The CDR3 runs to 12 residues. The junction had 3 bases not matched to a gene; V was cut back by 6 bases and J by 5 bases. Germline CDR1 is SNHLY and CDR2 is FYNNEI. The chain's CDR3 is CASRGLSETQYF. CDR3 nucleotides: TGTGCCAGCAGGGGACTATCGGAGACCCAGTACTTC.

As to this clone: This may be a read error: a much more frequent sequence differs by one nucleotide. The genes are TRBV7-7 and TRBJ2-6; D ambiguous. Germline CDR1 reads SSHAT; CDR2 reads FNYEAQ (reference sequence). This CDR3 has 14 amino acids. With 5 bases removed from V and 0 bases from J, the gap between germline ends came to 5 bases. CDR3 region: CASSPLSGANVLTF. CDR3 in DNA: TGTGCCAGCAGCCCTCTCTCTGGGGCCAACGTCCTGACTTTC.